Listed below are T cell receptor beta chains from one sample, sequenced in a study of CD8+ T cells in alopecia areata. Using immunoSEQ multiplex PCR, the repertoire was profiled, and TCRdb retains in-frame clones only, with some absent. The sample has 190,000 or so clones; about 60% are singletons. Sequenced material: CD8+ T cells sorted from blood, taken at week 24, from a patient treated with tofacitinib. The receptors were gathered from a human donor with alopecia areata. Each CDR3 is given with its conserved first and last residue. Fields, in order: clone size, V gene, J gene, D gene, CDR3 DNA, CDR3 protein. The D gene is left open where the match is weak. Where a row states a size, it is once, few, many or the class of an expanded clone; other rows omit it.

>-|TRBV29-1|TRBJ2-1|-
TGCAGCGTCATTCGTTTCAGGGGGGACAATGAGCAGTTCTTC
CSVIRFRGDNEQFF
>few|TRBV19|TRBJ2-1|-
TGTGCCAGTACCATAGGGCAGACCGATCACAATGAGCAGTTCTTC
CASTIGQTDHNEQFF
>-|TRBV5-1|TRBJ1-6|-
TGCGCCAGCAGCCTGCGGGGAGGGGCACGGAATTCACCCCTCCACTTT
CASSLRGGARNSPLHF
>few|TRBV5-6|TRBJ2-7|TRBD1
TGTGCCAGCAGCTTATGGACAGGACCCTACGAGCAGTACTTC
CASSLWTGPYEQYF
>few|TRBV29-1|TRBJ2-3|TRBD2
TGCAGCGTCCTCCGACTAGCGGGGGAGACAGATACGCAGTATTTT
CSVLRLAGETDTQYF
>-|TRBV29-1|TRBJ2-2|-
TGCAGCGTTCCAGGGGAGTACGGGGAGCTGTTTTTT
CSVPGEYGELFF
>-|TRBV9|TRBJ2-1|-
TGTGCCAGCAGCGTAGATCAGGGTCGGCACAATGAGCAGTTCTTC
CASSVDQGRHNEQFF
>-|TRBV15|TRBJ2-7|TRBD1
TGTGCCACCAGCAGAGATATGGGACAGGCCTACGAGCAGTACTTC
CATSRDMGQAYEQYF
>few|TRBV12-5|TRBJ2-1|-
TGTGCTAGTGGGGACCGAAGGACGATCGATGAGCAGTTCTTC
CASGDRRTIDEQFF
>-|TRBV5-1|TRBJ2-7|TRBD1
TGCGCCTGTTTCGGGACAGGGACCCACGAGCAGTACTTC
CACFGTGTHEQYF
>-|TRBV7-8|TRBJ2-1|-
TGTGCCAGCAGCCCTGTCTCCTACAATGAGCAGTTCTTC
CASSPVSYNEQFF
>few|TRBV2|TRBJ2-1|-
TGTGCCAGCAGTGATGGAGTTAGCTCCTACAATGAGCAGTTCTTC
CASSDGVSSYNEQFF
>few|TRBV9|TRBJ1-1|-
TGTGCCAGCAGCTCCCTGCTGGACAGCCCGAACACTGAAGCTTTCTTT
CASSSLLDSPNTEAFF
>few|TRBV7-7|TRBJ1-2|TRBD1
TGTGCCAGCAACACAGGGGTCTATGGCTACACCTTC
CASNTGVYGYTF
>-|TRBV5-6|TRBJ1-5|-
TGTGCCAGCAGCTTGGAAGGGAGAATACAGCATTTT
CASSLEGRIQHF
>-|TRBV10-3|TRBJ2-7|-
TGTGCCATCAGTGTGACAGTTTACGAGCAGTACTTC
CAISVTVYEQYF
>-|TRBV7-8|TRBJ1-2|TRBD1
TGTGCCAGCAGCCGGGAGGGGGGACAGTCCTATGGCTACACCTTC
CASSREGGQSYGYTF
>-|TRBV30|TRBJ2-7|-
TGTGCCTGGAAGGTCAGCACCTACGAGCAGTACTTC
CAWKVSTYEQYF
>-|TRBV6-5|TRBJ2-7|-
TGTGCCAGCAGTTACTCGGAGGGGGCGAGCTTTGAGCAGTACTTC
CASSYSEGASFEQYF
>-|TRBV15|TRBJ2-1|TRBD1
TGTGCCACCACCGCGCCGGGACAGGCCTACAATGAGCAGTTCTTC
CATTAPGQAYNEQFF
>-|TRBV4-1|TRBJ2-6|-
TGCGCCAGCAGCCAAGATCATGACACGTCTGGGGCCAACGTCCTGACTTTC
CASSQDHDTSGANVLTF
>few|TRBV15|TRBJ2-1|-
TGTGCCACCAGGTATGAGGGGGCGCGGGGTCGCATCCAGAATGAGCAGTTCTTC
CATRYEGARGRIQNEQFF
>few|TRBV6-6|TRBJ2-2|-
TGTGCCAGCACTGGTGACACCGGGGAGCTGTTTTTT
CASTGDTGELFF
>few|TRBV9|TRBJ2-1|-
TGTGCCAGCAGCGTAGATCGCGCAGGGTCTGCTGAGCAGTTCTTC
CASSVDRAGSAEQFF
>-|TRBV29-1|TRBJ2-2|-
TGCAGCGTTGCCGGGTTGGCCGGGGAGCTGTTTTTT
CSVAGLAGELFF
>-|TRBV2|TRBJ2-7|-
TGTGCCAGCAGAATCCTTCCGGGGGAGTCCTACGAGCAGTACTTC
CASRILPGESYEQYF
>-|TRBV30|TRBJ2-7|-
TGTGCCTGGAGTTCAAACAGGATCTACGAGCAGTACTTC
CAWSSNRIYEQYF
>few|TRBV5-1|TRBJ2-1|-
TGCGCCAGCAGCTTGGAGGGCAATGAGCAGTTCTTC
CASSLEGNEQFF
>-|TRBV2|TRBJ2-4|TRBD2
TGTGCCAGCAGCCACGCGGGGGATCAGTACTTC
CASSHAGDQYF
>-|TRBV6-5|TRBJ1-4|-
TGTGCCAGCAGTGCCCTTTGGACGGTGGAAAAACTGTTTTTT
CASSALWTVEKLFF
>-|TRBV30|TRBJ2-7|-
TGTGCCTGGAGTGCTGCTACGGGACACCGCGAGCAGTACTTC
CAWSAATGHREQYF
>-|TRBV27|TRBJ2-1|-
TGTGCCAGCAGGGGGGAGAGGGGTGAGCAGTTCTTC
CASRGERGEQFF
>-|TRBV27|TRBJ2-1|-
TGTGCCAGCAGTCCCAGGACGCGCAATGAGCAGTTCTTC
CASSPRTRNEQFF
>-|TRBV29-1|TRBJ2-7|-
TGCAGCGGCCGGGACAACTCCTACGAGCAGTACTTC
CSGRDNSYEQYF
>-|TRBV5-1|TRBJ1-2|TRBD1
TGCGCCAGCAGCTGGACAGGGGAGACAGCTCCAAACTATGGCTACACCTTC
CASSWTGETAPNYGYTF
>-|TRBV6-6|TRBJ1-2|-
TGTGCCAGCAGTTACTCAGGGCTCCACACCTTC
CASSYSGLHTF
>-|TRBV13|TRBJ2-7|TRBD1
TGTGCCAGCAGCTTCCAGGGGGCTCCGTACGAGCAGTACTTC
CASSFQGAPYEQYF
>few|TRBV12-5|TRBJ1-1|-
TGTGCTAGTGGTTTGGTTGAACATGGGACAACCAAAGCTTTCTTT
CASGLVEHGTTKAFF
>once|TRBV30|TRBJ2-2|-
TGTGCCTGGAGTGTAGGAGGCACCGGGGAGCTGTTTTTT
CAWSVGGTGELFF
>once|TRBV4-1|TRBJ1-1|-
TGCGCCAGCAGCCATAGAACAGAGAACACTGAAGCTTTCTTT
CASSHRTENTEAFF
>-|TRBV14|TRBJ2-5|-
TGTGCCAGCAGCACGGCTCTTTGGGAGACCCAGTACTTC
CASSTALWETQYF
>once|TRBV14|TRBJ2-5|-
TGTGCCAGCAGCCAAGCTACGGGTGGAGAGACCCAGTACTTC
CASSQATGGETQYF
>once|TRBV4-2|TRBJ2-1|TRBD2
TGTGCCAGCAGCCTGGGTACCGGGACTAGCGGGGGGGCCGGGCAGTTCTTC
CASSLGTGTSGGAGQFF
>-|TRBV7-9|TRBJ2-2|-
TGTGCCAGCAGCTTATTACCGGGGAACACCGGGGAGCTGTTTTTT
CASSLLPGNTGELFF
>-|TRBV5-6|TRBJ2-7|-
TGTGCCAGCAGCTTGGGACGCGAGCAGTACTTC
CASSLGREQYF